Listed below are T cell receptor beta chains from one sample, sequenced in a study of cytomegalovirus exposure and HLA in healthy donors. Profiling relied on immunoSEQ multiplex PCR, and the TCRdb table lists in-frame clones only, not all of them. The data contain 130,000 or so clones, around nine tenths of them singletons. Sequencing was carried out using PBMCs. The source of these receptors is a woman in her twenties or thirties in good health and CMV-seronegative. Both conserved end residues are trimmed from each CDR3. Each record gives: V gene, J gene, CDR3 protein.

TRBV18	TRBJ2-1	ASSPIRDNEQF
TRBV5-6	TRBJ2-1	ASSHRGEQF
TRBV19	TRBJ2-2	ASSILNTGELF
TRBV28	TRBJ2-1	ASSPFGRGLYNEQF
TRBV6-5	TRBJ1-1	ASSYTGWGTEAF
TRBV20-1	TRBJ2-1	SARTSNEQF
TRBV7-9	TRBJ2-5	SSSLVPVKDRWETQY
TRBV5-4	TRBJ2-2	ASSSRGVLAGAGELF
TRBV28	TRBJ2-7	ASSFVGGGEQY
TRBV10-3	TRBJ2-2	AISESGGGYANTGELF
TRBV5-6	TRBJ2-5	ASSVSGIQETQY
TRBV19	TRBJ2-1	ASSIGGPTEQF
TRBV5-1	TRBJ2-7	ASSLSPPGQTYEQY
TRBV27	TRBJ1-4	ASSFGEKLF
TRBV7-9	TRBJ2-5	ASSLWGGQETQY
TRBV11-2	TRBJ2-4	ASSYVRGKNIQY
TRBV4-1	TRBJ2-7	ASSPSGVDEQY
TRBV29-1	TRBJ2-2	SVAIGLAGKPSPGELF
TRBV4-1	TRBJ2-7	ASSQPESGSSYEQY
TRBV28	TRBJ2-7	ASSFPRTGGTYEQY
TRBV6-5	TRBJ2-5	ATKTSGRQTQY
TRBV7-3	TRBJ2-2	ASSSQGTNTGELF
TRBV6-5	TRBJ2-3	ATRGYTDTQY
TRBV19	TRBJ1-6	ASSWDRVNSPLH
TRBV19	TRBJ1-3	ASSRYSSSGNTIY
TRBV6-6	TRBJ2-7	ASSPLAGGTYEQY
TRBV19	TRBJ1-5	ASRAGTAYNQPQH
TRBV18	TRBJ2-7	ASSPRGVSSAAYEQY
TRBV6-1	TRBJ1-6	ASSEGQGRSPLH
TRBV18	TRBJ1-1	ASSPQEGLTEAF
TRBV2	TRBJ2-3	ASSEVSGISDTQY
TRBV7-9	TRBJ1-2	ASRTGTGDYGYT
TRBV27	TRBJ1-2	ASSLYGTSYGYT
TRBV30	TRBJ2-1	AWSMSGSGNEQF
TRBV10-1	TRBJ1-4	ASSRPVYRDPPPSPRPTNEKLF